This T cell receptor (beta chain) was recovered during a study of blood T cells in healthy people across ages. As concerns this clonotype: Its antigen is not identified.

Overall study findings and caveats: Roughly linearly, TCR beta diversity per million T cells fell as age increased.

Combining a sample-barcoded 5' primer with a J-beta primer mix, a second PCR ran for about 7 to 11 cycles. The template-switch adaptor was a 5' adaptor with 12 random nucleotides. It tagged each cDNA molecule. Samples each returned at least 2.5 million CDR3-containing paired-end reads. TCRdb independently ran MiXCR on the 5' RACE reads; one entry per CDR3 protein. The data show fewer than 2,000,000 distinct CDR3 sequences, with about 35% seen just once and around 11% held by the top ten. No fewer than 6 micrograms of total RNA were isolated from every sample. V was trimmed by 2 bases and J by 7 bases, leaving 23 bases between them. The length of the CDR3 is 16 residues. Germline-derived CDR1 and CDR2 are DFQATT and SNEGSKA (reference sequence).

The TCR comes from a woman aged 25 to 39 in good health. This chain joins TRBV20-1 and TRBJ2-5; D is tentatively TRBD1 or TRBD2 (6 bases each). Sequencing used blood. The CDR3 here is CSARPLRGHPAGTQYF. DNA for the CDR3: TGCAGTGCTAGACCGCTGCGGGGACACCCTGCGGGGACCCAGTACTTC.